The rows below give T cell receptor beta chains drawn from one sample of a study of T cell responses to AZD1222 COVID-19 vaccine. Repertoires were generated with immunoSEQ multiplex PCR, while TCRdb's copy carries only in-frame clones and drops some. The data contain 95,000 to 100,000 clones, 84% of them singletons. This specimen was peripheral blood, taken 28 days after the second AZD1222 dose. The receptors were sampled from an adult who received the AZD1222 COVID-19 vaccine. Each CDR3 is given with its conserved first and last residue. The D gene is left open where the match is weak. Not all rows give a size; the values are once, few, many and, for expanded clones, a class.

cdr3_nt cdr3_aa v_call d_call clone_size j_call
TGTGCCAGCAGTCCCTCCGGGGTAAATGAAAAACTGTTTTTT CASSPSGVNEKLFF TRBV28 . . TRBJ1-4
TGCGCCAGCAGCTTTCTGGCACAGGGGAGCACTGAAGCTTTCTTT CASSFLAQGSTEAFF TRBV5-1 TRBD1 . TRBJ1-1
TGTGCCAGCAGTATGACCCGGGGAGGAGATACGCAGTATTTT CASSMTRGGDTQYF TRBV6-5 . . TRBJ2-3
TGTGCCAGCAGCCCCCGGTGGACAGGGCGTCAAGAGACCCAGTACTTC CASSPRWTGRQETQYF TRBV7-2 TRBD1 medium-sized TRBJ2-5
TGTGCCAGTATCGTGACAGGGGGCGCGGGGGAAGCTTTCTTT CASIVTGGAGEAFF TRBV19 TRBD1 . TRBJ1-1
TGTGCCAGCATGACAGGGGGGGGGAGCAATCAGCCCCAGCATTTT CASMTGGGSNQPQHF TRBV6-5 TRBD1 . TRBJ1-5
TGTGCCAGCAGTCAGGACGGGGAGACCCAGTACTTC CASSQDGETQYF TRBV2 . . TRBJ2-5
TGTGCCAGCAGCCAGGCCCAGGGTGGGGCCTCCAATGAGCAGTTCTTC CASSQAQGGASNEQFF TRBV3-1/TRBV3-2 . . TRBJ2-1
TGTGCCAGCAGCTACTCGAGGGGGGGAGGAGCTTTCTTT CASSYSRGGGAFF TRBV6-5 . few TRBJ1-1
TGTGCCAGCACCACTGGCACAGATACGCAGTATTTT CASTTGTDTQYF TRBV28 . few TRBJ2-3
TGCAGTGCTAGAGGTAGAAACACCATATATTTT CSARGRNTIYF TRBV20-1 . many TRBJ1-3
TGTGCCAGCAGCCCGATCAAGAACACTGAAGCTTTCTTT CASSPIKNTEAFF TRBV3-1/TRBV3-2 . . TRBJ1-1
TGTGCCAGCAGTGAGGGTTCGGGGCAGTTTAGTGAAAAACTGTTTTTT CASSEGSGQFSEKLFF TRBV25-1 . . TRBJ1-4
TGTGCCAGCAGCCCCCTCCCGCAGGGCCCACGGAACGAGCAGTACTTC CASSPLPQGPRNEQYF TRBV3-1/TRBV3-2 . . TRBJ2-7
TGTGCCAGCACCCCGACTAGCCCGACGAACACCGGGGAGCTGTTTTTT CASTPTSPTNTGELFF TRBV2 TRBD2 . TRBJ2-2
TGTGCCACCAGTGATTTTCCCGGACAGCCCCAGCATTTT CATSDFPGQPQHF TRBV24-1 . . TRBJ1-5
TGCGCCAGTAGGTCTGCAGGGCAATACACTGAAGCTTTCTTT CASRSAGQYTEAFF TRBV5-1 . . TRBJ1-1
TGTGCCAGCAGCAAGTCCCAGGGCCTCATCTCCTACGAGCAGTACTTC CASSKSQGLISYEQYF TRBV27 . few TRBJ2-7
TGTGCCAGCAGCCAACAAGGGTCTTCCACAGATACGCAGTATTTT CASSQQGSSTDTQYF TRBV3-1/TRBV3-2 . . TRBJ2-3
TGTGCCAGCAGTTTTTCGGGGTCCCCCTACGAGCAGTACTTC CASSFSGSPYEQYF TRBV27 . . TRBJ2-7
TGTGCCAGCAGCTTAGGCGAGACAGGCTCCTATGGCTACACCTTC CASSLGETGSYGYTF TRBV7-9 . . TRBJ1-2
TGTGCCAGCAGCACGATCCGGGGGGCGAGCCCCTTGAACACTGAAGCTTTCTTT CASSTIRGASPLNTEAFF TRBV14 . . TRBJ1-1
TGTGCCAGCAGCTTATCGACAGGGATCGAGCAGTACTTC CASSLSTGIEQYF TRBV7-9 TRBD1 . TRBJ2-7
TGCGCCAGCAGCGCCTCCAGGGCAGGAAAAACTAATGGCTACACCTTC CASSASRAGKTNGYTF TRBV5-1 . few TRBJ1-2
TGTGCCATCGCCGGGGATACGAACACTGAAGCTTTCTTT CAIAGDTNTEAFF TRBV10-3 . . TRBJ1-1
TGTGCCAGCAGTGAGGATCTGGACACTGAAGCTTTCTTT CASSEDLDTEAFF TRBV6-1 . . TRBJ1-1
TGTGCCATTTCACAGGGACCCGTTAACTATGGCTACACCTTC CAISQGPVNYGYTF TRBV10-3 . . TRBJ1-2
TGTGCCAGCAGTTACCGGGACAGGGGTAACAATGAGCAGTTCTTC CASSYRDRGNNEQFF TRBV6-6 TRBD1 . TRBJ2-1
TGTGCCAGCAGTGGACAGGGAATAGATACGCAGTATTTT CASSGQGIDTQYF TRBV7-9 TRBD1 . TRBJ2-3
TGTGCCAGCTCACCACTTGCGGGACCAGAGGGAGAGCAGTACTTC CASSPLAGPEGEQYF TRBV18 . . TRBJ2-7
TGTGCCAGCAGTTTATCCGCACGACAGGGGAGAATTGCAAGCACCGGGGAGCTGTTTTTT CASSLSARQGRIASTGELFF TRBV27 TRBD1 . TRBJ2-2
TGTGCCAGCAGTGAATCGCCGGATCAGCGGAACATTCAGTACTTC CASSESPDQRNIQYF TRBV25-1 . . TRBJ2-4
TGTGCCAGCTCCCCGGCCAGCTCCTATAATTCACCCCTCCACTTT CASSPASSYNSPLHF TRBV18 . . TRBJ1-6
TGCGCCAGCAGCCCAGGACAGGGAAACATTCAGTACTTC CASSPGQGNIQYF TRBV5-1 TRBD1 . TRBJ2-4
TGCAGTGCTAGTATCCGATTTTTTGGAAACACCATATATTTT CSASIRFFGNTIYF TRBV20-1 . . TRBJ1-3
TGTGCCTGGACCTTCAAGGACAGGGGCATTCAGCCCCAGCATTTT CAWTFKDRGIQPQHF TRBV30 TRBD1 . TRBJ1-5
TGTGCCAGCAGCTTGAAGGGCCCCTACGAGCAGTACTTC CASSLKGPYEQYF TRBV5-8 . . TRBJ2-7
TGTGCCAGCAGCCCCCAATCGACGGTCTCCTACGAGCAGTACTTC CASSPQSTVSYEQYF TRBV5-5 . . TRBJ2-7
TGTGCCAGCTCACCCTGGGACCTTAACGGATACGAGCAGTACTTC CASSPWDLNGYEQYF TRBV18 . . TRBJ2-7
TGTGCCAGCTGCCTTGGCCGGGCGCAAGAAGAAAAACTGTTTTTT CASCLGRAQEEKLFF TRBV6-5 . . TRBJ1-4
TGTGCCAGTTCGGGGCGGGATACTCAAGCTTTCTTT CASSGRDTQAFF TRBV6-5 . . TRBJ1-1
TGTGCCAGCAGTATAAGACTAGCGACCAGCACAGATACGCAGTATTTT CASSIRLATSTDTQYF TRBV27 TRBD2 . TRBJ2-3